This record covers a single T cell receptor beta chain. Its antigen is still unknown. No base-level quality is on record; no much larger clone is a single base apart. The collaborating institutions used their own protocols to collect whole blood in K2EDTA tubes. For TCRbeta analysis, collaborator samples were shipped as frozen whole blood, as isolated PBMCs, or as DNA extracted from either sample type. From the cysteine through the phenylalanine, the CDR3 covers 14 amino acids. CDR3 DNA is the only sequence kept; it has 42 bases, read in frame from the first base. The trim is 3 bases for V and 5 bases for J, with a gap of 11 bases between the germline ends. CDR1 and CDR2 (MRHNA, SNTAGT) derive from the germline V gene. TCRbeta CDR3 regions were amplified from genomic DNA by means of the immunoSEQ Assay, a bias-controlled multiplex PCR. In the authors' own workflow: Within the assay, amplification of reference gene primers was used to estimate how many nucleated cells each sample contained. Sequence reads were collapsed and filtered to measure the absolute abundance of every unique TCRbeta CDR3 rearrangement. For each sample, productive Simpson clonality was calculated as the square root of Simpson's diversity index across productive rearrangements. TCRdb re-hosts the immuneACCESS table, in-frame sequences only. Its copies lack some clones; in the studies checked, an unresolved V gene accounts for under half of them, and the cause for the rest is not known. V, J and clone size derive from that table, while D and trimming were established from the DNA sequence. The sample table shows about 230,000 clones, and about 85% are seen once. The biggest ten clones account for around 1% of the sample.

The data are from a study of blood T cell repertoires in COVID-19 (dated by TCRdb to between 2020 and 2021). For context, the study as a whole: Samples covering the acute and convalescent phases of COVID-19 were provided by collaborators in the United States, Italy and Spain. The material from the prospective study consisted of cDNA or gDNA derived from T cells, B-cell-depleted T cells, or PBMCs. Deeply sampled blood TCRbeta repertoires from subjects exposed to, actively infected with, or recovered from COVID-19 were included in the dataset. The repertoires were made available in a free public database intended to serve as a resource for research on the immune response to SARS-CoV-2. Samples were obtained from the ongoing ImmuneRACE study (first 160 participants) and from 1,000 to 1,500 subjects provided by 6 global collaborators. Nearly every sample came with metadata listing a de-identified subject ID, COVID-19 status, age in years and sex. Where available, HLA class I and class II types were obtained from metadata supplied by the sample provider rather than from assay-based typing. Overall study results and their limits: How much clinical and demographic metadata was included differed by source and by participant, and the metadata was provided uncurated.

The V and J genes are TRBV6-4 and TRBJ2-1, and TRBD1 may be the D gene, going by 5 matching bases. The source is a middle-aged man with acute or convalescent COVID-19. The sequenced sample consisted of peripheral blood. CDR3 protein: CASSEGQGHNEQFF. The nucleotide sequence is TGTGCCAGCAGTGAGGGGCAGGGTCACAATGAGCAGTTCTTC.